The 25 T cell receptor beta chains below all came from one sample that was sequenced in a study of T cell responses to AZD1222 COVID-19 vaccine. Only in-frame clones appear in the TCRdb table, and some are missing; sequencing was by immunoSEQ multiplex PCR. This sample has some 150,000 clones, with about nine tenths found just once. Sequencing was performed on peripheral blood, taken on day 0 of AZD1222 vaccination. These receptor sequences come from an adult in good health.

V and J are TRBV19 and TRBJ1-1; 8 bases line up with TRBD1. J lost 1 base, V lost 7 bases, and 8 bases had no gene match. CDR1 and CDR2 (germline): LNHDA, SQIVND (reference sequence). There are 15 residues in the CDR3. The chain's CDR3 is CASTLWTGRNTEAFF. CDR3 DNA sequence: TGTGCCAGTACCCTGTGGACAGGGAGGAACACTGAAGCTTTCTTT.

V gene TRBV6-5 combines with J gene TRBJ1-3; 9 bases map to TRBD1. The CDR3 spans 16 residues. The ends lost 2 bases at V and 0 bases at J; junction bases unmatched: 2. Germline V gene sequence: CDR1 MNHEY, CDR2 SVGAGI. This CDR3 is CASSYLQGASGNTIYF. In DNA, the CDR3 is TGTGCCAGCAGTTACCTACAGGGGGCCTCTGGAAACACCATATATTTT.

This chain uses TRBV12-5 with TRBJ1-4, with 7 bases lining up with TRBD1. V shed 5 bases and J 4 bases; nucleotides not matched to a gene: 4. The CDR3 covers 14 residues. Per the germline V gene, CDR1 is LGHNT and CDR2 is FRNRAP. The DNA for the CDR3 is TGTGCTAGTGGTCACCGGGACAGTAATGAAAAACTGTTTTTT. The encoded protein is CASGHRDSNEKLFF. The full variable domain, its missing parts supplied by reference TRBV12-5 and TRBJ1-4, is DARVTQTPRHKVTEMGQEVTMRCQPILGHNTVFWYRQTMMQGLELLAYFRNRAPLDDSGMPKDRFSAEMPDATLATLKIQPSEPRDSAVYFCASGHRDSNEKLFFGSGTQLSVL.

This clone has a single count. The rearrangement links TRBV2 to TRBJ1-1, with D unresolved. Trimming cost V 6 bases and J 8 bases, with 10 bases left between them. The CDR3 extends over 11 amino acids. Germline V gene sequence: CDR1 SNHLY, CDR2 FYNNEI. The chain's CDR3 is CASRYRAEAFF. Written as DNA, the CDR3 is TGTGCCAGCAGGTACCGGGCCGAAGCTTTCTTT.

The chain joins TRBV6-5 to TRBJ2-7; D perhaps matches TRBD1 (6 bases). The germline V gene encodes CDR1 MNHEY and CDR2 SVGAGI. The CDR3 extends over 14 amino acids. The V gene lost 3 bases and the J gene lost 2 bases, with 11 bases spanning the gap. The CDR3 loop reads CASSYSQGTYEQYF. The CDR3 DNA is TGTGCCAGCAGTTATAGTCAGGGGACCTACGAGCAGTACTTC.

The CDR3 spells CASSDRGRSPLHF. Written as DNA, the CDR3 is TGCGCCAGCAGCGACAGGGGCCGATCACCCCTCCACTTT. V is TRBV10-1 and J is TRBJ1-6; 8 nucleotides align to TRBD1. Germline V lookup: CDR1 WNHNN, CDR2 SYGVQD (reference sequence). The CDR3 extends over 13 amino acids. The J segment lost 10 bases and the V segment lost 6 bases, leaving 5 bases of the junction unmatched.

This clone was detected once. The CDR3 nucleotides are TGTGCCAGCAGCTTGGGGACGGGGAACACTGAAGCTTTCTTT. Translating it yields CASSLGTGNTEAFF. The rearrangement joins TRBV5-4 to TRBJ1-1; D remains unclear. Germline V gene sequence: CDR1 SGHNT, CDR2 YYREEE (reference sequence). The CDR3 loop spans 14 amino acids. The V gene lost 0 bases and the J gene lost 1 base, with 7 bases spanning the gap.

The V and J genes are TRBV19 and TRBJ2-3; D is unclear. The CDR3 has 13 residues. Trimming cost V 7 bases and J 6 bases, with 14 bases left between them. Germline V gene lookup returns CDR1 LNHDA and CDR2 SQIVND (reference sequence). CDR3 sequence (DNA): TGTGCCAGTACCCCAACCCGGGTGGATACGCAGTATTTT. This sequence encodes CASTPTRVDTQYF.

The CDR3 sequence: CASSPRLISYNEQFF. CDR3 nucleotide sequence: TGTGCCAGTAGTCCCAGACTGATTTCCTACAATGAGCAGTTCTTC. This rearrangement joins TRBV19 to TRBJ2-1; no clear D gene. CDR1 and CDR2 from the germline V gene are LNHDA and SQIVND (reference sequence). The CDR3 has 15 amino acids. The V end was cut by 5 bases, the J end by 1 base, with 12 bases between.

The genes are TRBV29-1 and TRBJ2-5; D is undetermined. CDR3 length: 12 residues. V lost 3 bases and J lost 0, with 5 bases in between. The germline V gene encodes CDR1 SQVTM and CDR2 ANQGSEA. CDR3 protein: CSVEQYQETQYF. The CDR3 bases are TGCAGCGTTGAGCAGTACCAAGAGACCCAGTACTTC.

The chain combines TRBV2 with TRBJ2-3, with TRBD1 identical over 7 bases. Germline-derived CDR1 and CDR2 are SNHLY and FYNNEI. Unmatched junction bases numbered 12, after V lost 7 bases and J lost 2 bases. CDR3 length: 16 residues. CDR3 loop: CASNGADRDYTDTQYF. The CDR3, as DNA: TGTGCCAGCAACGGAGCCGACAGGGATTACACAGATACGCAGTATTTT.

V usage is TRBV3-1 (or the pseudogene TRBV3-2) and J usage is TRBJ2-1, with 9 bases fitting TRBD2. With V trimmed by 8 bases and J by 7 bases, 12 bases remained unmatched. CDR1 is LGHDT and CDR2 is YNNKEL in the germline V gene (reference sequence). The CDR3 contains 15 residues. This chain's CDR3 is CASDPGAGGPNEQFF. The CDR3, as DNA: TGTGCCAGCGATCCCGGGGCGGGAGGGCCGAATGAGCAGTTCTTC.

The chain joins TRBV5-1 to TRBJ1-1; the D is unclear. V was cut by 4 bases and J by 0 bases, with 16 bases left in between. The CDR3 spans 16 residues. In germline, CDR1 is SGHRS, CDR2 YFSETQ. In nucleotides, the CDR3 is TGCGCCAGCAGCCACGACCCCAACAATATGAACACTGAAGCTTTCTTT. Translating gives CASSHDPNNMNTEAFF.

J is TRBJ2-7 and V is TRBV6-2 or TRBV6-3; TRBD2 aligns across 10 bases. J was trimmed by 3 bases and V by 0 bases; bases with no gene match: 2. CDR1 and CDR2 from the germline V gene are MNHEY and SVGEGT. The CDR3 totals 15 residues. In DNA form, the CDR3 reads TGTGCCAGCAGTTACTCAACTAGCGGGATCTACGAGCAGTACTTC. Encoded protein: CASSYSTSGIYEQYF.

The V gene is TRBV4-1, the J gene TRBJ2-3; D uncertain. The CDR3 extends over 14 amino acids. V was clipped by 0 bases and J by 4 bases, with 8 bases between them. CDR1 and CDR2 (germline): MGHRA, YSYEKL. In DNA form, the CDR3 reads TGCGCCAGCAGCCAAGATGCTAGATCAGATACGCAGTATTTT. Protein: CASSQDARSDTQYF.

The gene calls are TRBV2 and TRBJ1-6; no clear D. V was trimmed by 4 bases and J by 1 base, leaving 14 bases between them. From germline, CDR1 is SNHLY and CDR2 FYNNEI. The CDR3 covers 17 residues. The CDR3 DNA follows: TGTGCCAGCAGTGGGACGGTTCTGGTGTCCTATAATTCACCCCTCCACTTT. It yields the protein CASSGTVLVSYNSPLHF.

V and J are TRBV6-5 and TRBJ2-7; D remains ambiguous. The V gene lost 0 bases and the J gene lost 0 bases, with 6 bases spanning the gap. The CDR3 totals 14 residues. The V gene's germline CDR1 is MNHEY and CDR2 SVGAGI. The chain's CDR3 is CASSYSHISYEQYF. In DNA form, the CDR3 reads TGTGCCAGCAGTTACTCGCATATCTCCTACGAGCAGTACTTC.

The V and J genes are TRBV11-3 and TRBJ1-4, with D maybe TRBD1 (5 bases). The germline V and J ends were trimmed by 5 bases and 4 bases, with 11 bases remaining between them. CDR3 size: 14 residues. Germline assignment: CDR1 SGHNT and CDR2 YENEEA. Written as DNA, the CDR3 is TGTGCCAGCAGCAAAGGACACCATAATGAAAAACTGTTTTTT. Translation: CASSKGHHNEKLFF.

The CDR3 spells CSVRGQNTEAFF. CDR3 nucleotides: TGCAGCGTCCGGGGACAGAACACTGAAGCTTTCTTT. The chain recombines TRBV29-1 with TRBJ1-1; tentatively, D is TRBD1 (6 bases). Germline V gene data show CDR1 as SQVTM and CDR2 as ANQGSEA. V was pared by 6 bases and J by 1 base, with 9 bases between. The CDR3 contains 12 residues.

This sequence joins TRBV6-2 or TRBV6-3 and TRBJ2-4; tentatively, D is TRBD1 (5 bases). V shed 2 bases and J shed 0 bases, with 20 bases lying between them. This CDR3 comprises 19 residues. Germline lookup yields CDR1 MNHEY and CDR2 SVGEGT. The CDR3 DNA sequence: TGTGCCAGCAGTTACGAAGGCACAGGAAGCTTTCTAGCCAAAAACATTCAGTACTTC. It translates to CASSYEGTGSFLAKNIQYF.

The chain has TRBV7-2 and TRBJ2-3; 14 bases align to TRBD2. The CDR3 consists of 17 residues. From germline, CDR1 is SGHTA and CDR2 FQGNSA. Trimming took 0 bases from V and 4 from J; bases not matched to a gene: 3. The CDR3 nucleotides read TGTGCCAGCAGCTTAGCTCCGACTAGCGGGGGGGCAGATACGCAGTATTTT. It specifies CASSLAPTSGGADTQYF.

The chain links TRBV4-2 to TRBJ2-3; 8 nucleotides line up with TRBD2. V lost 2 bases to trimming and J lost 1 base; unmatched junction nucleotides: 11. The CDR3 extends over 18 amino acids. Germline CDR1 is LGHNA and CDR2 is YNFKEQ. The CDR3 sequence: CASSQMGRGAAGTDTQYF. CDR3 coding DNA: TGTGCCAGCAGCCAAATGGGGCGGGGGGCCGCCGGCACAGATACGCAGTATTTT.

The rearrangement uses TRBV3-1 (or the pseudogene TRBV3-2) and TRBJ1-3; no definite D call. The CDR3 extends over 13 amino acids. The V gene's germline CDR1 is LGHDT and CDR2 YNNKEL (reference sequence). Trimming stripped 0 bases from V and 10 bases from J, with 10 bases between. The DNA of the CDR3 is TGTGCCAGCAGCCAAGATGCGCAGCGGACCATATATTTT. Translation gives CASSQDAQRTIYF.

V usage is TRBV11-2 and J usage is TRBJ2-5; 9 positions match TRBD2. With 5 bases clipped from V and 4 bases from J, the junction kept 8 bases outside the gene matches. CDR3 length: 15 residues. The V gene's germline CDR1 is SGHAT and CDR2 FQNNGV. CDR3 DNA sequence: TGTGCCAGCAGCCGAGCCGGGACTAGCACAGAGACCCAGTACTTC. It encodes CASSRAGTSTETQYF. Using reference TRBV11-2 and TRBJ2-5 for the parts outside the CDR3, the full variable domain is EAGVAQSPRYKIIEKRQSVAFWCNPISGHATLYWYQQILGQGPKLLIQFQNNGVVDDSQLPKDRFSAERLKGVDSTLKIQPAKLEDSAVYLCASSRAGTSTETQYFGPGTRLLVL.

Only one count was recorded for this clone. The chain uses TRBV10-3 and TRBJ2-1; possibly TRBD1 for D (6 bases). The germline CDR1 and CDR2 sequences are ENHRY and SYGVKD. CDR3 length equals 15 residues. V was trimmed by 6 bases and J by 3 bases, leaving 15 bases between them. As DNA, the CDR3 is TGTGCCATCAGCCTACAGGGCACTTTCTACAATGAGCAGTTCTTC. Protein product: CAISLQGTFYNEQFF.